The 6 T cell receptor beta chains in this list originate from one sample, sequenced in a study of OX40 agonist ivuxolimab in advanced cancers. Assay used: immunoSEQ multiplex PCR; TCRdb lists only in-frame clones, some missing. The sample includes around 13,000 clones, under 90% of them seen just once. Sequences were derived from CD4+ or CD8+ T cells sorted from blood, sampled in a trial of the OX40 agonist ivuxolimab. All receptors derive from an adult with an advanced solid tumor such as melanoma, head and neck, liver or kidney cancer.

This clone was counted between two and nine times. The chain employs TRBV7-9 and TRBJ1-3, with D possibly being TRBD1 (5 bases). Per the germline V gene, CDR1 is SEHNR and CDR2 is FQNEAQ (reference sequence). This CDR3 has 15 amino acids. V was shortened by 4 bases and J by 6 bases, with 16 bases between the two germline ends. Written as DNA, the CDR3 is TGTGCCAGCAGCTGGCCGGGGACGGACGAAAACACCATATATTTT. This encodes CASSWPGTDENTIYF.

In its sample, this clone was seen a few times. This chain joins TRBV9 and TRBJ2-7, with 7 bases aligning to TRBD1. Looked up from germline, CDR1 is SGDLS and CDR2 is YYNGEE. This CDR3 contains 14 residues. The V segment lost 4 bases and the J segment 5 bases; nucleotides outside the gene matches: 9. CDR3 loop: CASSPSTGLDEQYF. CDR3 bases: TGTGCCAGCAGCCCGTCGACAGGGTTAGACGAGCAGTACTTC.

This sequence joins TRBV9 and TRBJ2-1; 9 bases fit TRBD1. This CDR3 has 17 residues. The germline gives CDR1 SGDLS, CDR2 YYNGEE. V dropped 2 bases and J dropped 5; count of bases not matched to a gene: 11. The CDR3 is CASSVTPGTGTHNEQFF. The CDR3 DNA reads as TGTGCCAGCAGCGTTACTCCGGGGACAGGGACTCACAATGAGCAGTTCTTC.

The J gene is TRBJ2-7, the V gene TRBV7-9, with 7 bases aligning to TRBD1. J was trimmed by 5 bases and V by 5 bases; bases with no gene match: 6. In germline, CDR1 is SEHNR, CDR2 FQNEAQ (reference sequence). This CDR3 has 13 amino acids. This CDR3 is CASSLITGDEQYF. The CDR3 DNA sequence: TGTGCCAGCAGCCTAATCACAGGGGACGAGCAGTACTTC.

This clone was observed a few times. The chain carries TRBV27 and TRBJ2-3, with unresolved D. CDR1 is MNHEY and CDR2 is SMNVEV in the germline V gene (reference sequence). V was cut by 2 bases and J by 0 bases, with 3 bases left in between. The CDR3 loop spans 13 amino acids. Here the CDR3 DNA reads TGTGCCAGCAGTTTACTCAGCACAGATACGCAGTATTTT. Protein sequence: CASSLLSTDTQYF.

The chain recombines TRBV19 with TRBJ2-7; 8 nucleotides line up with TRBD2. The V segment lost 3 bases and the J segment 4 bases; nucleotides outside the gene matches: 8. Germline CDR1 reads LNHDA; CDR2 reads SQIVND (reference sequence). This CDR3 spans 15 amino acids. The chain's CDR3 is CASSISPGGGYEQYF. CDR3 DNA sequence: TGTGCCAGTAGTATCTCTCCGGGAGGGGGATACGAGCAGTACTTC.